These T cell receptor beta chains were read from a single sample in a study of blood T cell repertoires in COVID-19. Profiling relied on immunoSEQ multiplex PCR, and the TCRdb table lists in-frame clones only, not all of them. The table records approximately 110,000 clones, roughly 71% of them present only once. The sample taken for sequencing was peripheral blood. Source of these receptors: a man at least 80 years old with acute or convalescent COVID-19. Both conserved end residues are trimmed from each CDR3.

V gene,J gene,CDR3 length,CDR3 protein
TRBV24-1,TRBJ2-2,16,ATSNPSGKGGSTGELF
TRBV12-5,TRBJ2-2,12,ASGLLTGAVELF
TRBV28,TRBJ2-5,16,ASSALTGTSGYQETQY
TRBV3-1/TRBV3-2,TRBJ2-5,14,ASSQGGTSGRKTQY
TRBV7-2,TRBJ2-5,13,ASSLSYRQRGTQY
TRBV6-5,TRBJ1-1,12,ASTPPSPPYRAF
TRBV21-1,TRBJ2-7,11,ASSDTGGCEQY
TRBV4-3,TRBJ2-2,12,ASSQDEGTGELF
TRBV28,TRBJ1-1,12,ASRPHTGEAEAF
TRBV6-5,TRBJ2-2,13,ASRISGTGTGELF
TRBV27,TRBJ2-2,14,ASSFRASGITGELF
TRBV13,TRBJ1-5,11,ASSLDRGQPQH
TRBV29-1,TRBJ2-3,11,SVESRSTDTQY
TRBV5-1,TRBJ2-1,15,ASSLLPGAGANNEQF
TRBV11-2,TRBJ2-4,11,ASSTQGTYIQY
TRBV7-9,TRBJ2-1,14,ASSPRGGLSYNEQF
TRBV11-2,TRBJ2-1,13,ASSLTGSLNNEQF
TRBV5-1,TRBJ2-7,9,ASTEGSEQY
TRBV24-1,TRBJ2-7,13,ATSDLFGSPYEQY
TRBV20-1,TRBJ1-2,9,SVKSQVRGT
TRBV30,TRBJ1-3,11,AWRTGGGNTIY
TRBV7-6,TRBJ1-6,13,ASSPSVRDNSPLH
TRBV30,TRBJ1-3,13,AWSAGRSSGNTIY
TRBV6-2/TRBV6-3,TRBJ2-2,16,ASSYSGGSGSVTGELF
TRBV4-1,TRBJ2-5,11,ASSQEGGRTQY
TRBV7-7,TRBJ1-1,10,ASSPTWTEAF
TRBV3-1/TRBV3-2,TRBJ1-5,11,ASSQGGDQPQH
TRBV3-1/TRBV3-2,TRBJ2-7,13,ASSRGSGSYREQY
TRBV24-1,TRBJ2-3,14,ATSDPGRGGVDTQY
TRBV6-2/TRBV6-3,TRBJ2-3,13,ASSYASRHTDTQY
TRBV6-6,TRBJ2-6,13,ASSPPGAGANVLT
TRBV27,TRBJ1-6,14,ASSITWDRAHSPLH
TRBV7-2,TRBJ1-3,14,ASSQRQGSSGNTIY
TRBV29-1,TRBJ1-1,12,SAGPAGQNTEAF
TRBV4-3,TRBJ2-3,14,ASSQGLTVSTDTQY
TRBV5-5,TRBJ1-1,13,ASSWGQGKNTEAF
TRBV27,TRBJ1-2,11,ASSPTGGYGYT
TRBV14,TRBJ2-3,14,ASSQTSGRSTDTQY
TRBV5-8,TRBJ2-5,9,ASTLQETQY
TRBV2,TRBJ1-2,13,ARSRSTGNSNGYT
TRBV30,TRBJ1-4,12,AWSVGTRGEKLF
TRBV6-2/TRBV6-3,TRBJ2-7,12,ASSLRRGNYEQY
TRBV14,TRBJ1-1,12,ASSQVSGTSEAF
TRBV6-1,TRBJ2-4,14,ASSDLAGVRKNIQY
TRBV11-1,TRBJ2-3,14,ASSFRTSGSTDTQY
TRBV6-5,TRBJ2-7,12,ASTRERRGYEQY
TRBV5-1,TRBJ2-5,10,ASSLGVETQY
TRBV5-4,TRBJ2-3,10,ASSLATDTQY
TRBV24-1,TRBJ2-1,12,ATSRDSSYNEQF
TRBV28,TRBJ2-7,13,ASSPLTSAPYEQY
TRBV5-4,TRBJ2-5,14,ASSFSVDRVGKTQY
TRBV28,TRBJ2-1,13,ASRRRLAEYNEQF